This T cell receptor (beta chain) originates from a study of radiation and T cells in renal cell carcinoma. Study-wide context: Nephrectomy followed 15 Gy stereotactic body radiation by 4 weeks.

As for time point: blood 2 weeks post-SBRT. Treatment in this sample: 15 Gy SBRT to primary tumor, nephrectomy 4 weeks later. Clear cell pathology was present in this patient's renal cell carcinoma. The repertoire was sequenced with immunoSEQ multiplex PCR; TCRdb's copy has only in-frame clones and lacks some. Among 100,000 to 150,000 clones listed, roughly four fifths were seen once. The CDR3 consists of 16 residues. Germline V gives CDR1 SGHNT, CDR2 YYREEE (reference sequence). The V segment lost 4 bases and the J segment 3 bases; nucleotides outside the gene matches: 8. Overall study results and limits: Top tumor clonotypes rose in blood 2 weeks post-radiation, then contracted.

About this clone itself: Its target is unknown.

The TCR originated in a middle-aged man with renal cell carcinoma. This rearrangement joins TRBV5-4 to TRBJ2-7; 12 nucleotides agree with TRBD2. Sequencing was performed on blood, taken from a patient whose treatment included radiotherapy and nephrectomy. This chain's CDR3 is CASSLRRTSGIYEQYF. DNA for the CDR3: TGTGCCAGCAGCCTACGAAGGACTAGCGGGATCTACGAGCAGTACTTC.